The 19 T cell receptor beta chains in this list originate from one sample, sequenced in a study of cytomegalovirus exposure and HLA in healthy donors. This PCR relied on a set of 60 Vbeta primers and 13 Jbeta primers. Using immunoSEQ multiplex PCR, the repertoire was profiled, and TCRdb retains in-frame clones only, with some absent. The table shows hundreds of thousands of clones, with under 80% occurring only once. The sample was PBMCs. These receptors originate from a woman under 40 in good health and CMV-seronegative.

This chain connects TRBV7-3 to TRBJ2-2, with a tentative D call TRBD2 (6 bases). The length of the CDR3 is 14 residues. Trimming shortened V by 9 bases and J by 2 bases, and 13 bases separated the two germline ends. Germline loops: CDR1 SGHTA, CDR2 FQGTGA. The CDR3 DNA reads TGTGCCAGTACCGGGACTCACAACACCGGGGAGCTGTTTTTT. It specifies CASTGTHNTGELFF.

This chain joins TRBV10-3 and TRBJ2-5, with 11 bases that match TRBD2. The CDR3 has 16 amino acids. With V trimmed by 6 bases and J by 1 base, 7 bases remained unmatched. Germline loops: CDR1 ENHRY, CDR2 SYGVKD. The CDR3 is CAISTGTSGTQETQYF. CDR3 bases: TGTGCCATCAGCACCGGGACTAGCGGAACCCAAGAGACCCAGTACTTC.

V gene TRBV6-1 combines with J gene TRBJ2-7, with 7 positions matching TRBD1. CDR1 and CDR2 from the germline V gene are MNHNS and SASEGT. This CDR3 has 12 residues. J gave up 3 bases and V 9 bases, and 5 bases lay outside the gene matches. The CDR3 nucleotides are TGTGCCAGGGGAACAGGGGACTACGAGCAGTACTTC. Protein sequence: CARGTGDYEQYF.

The chain is built from TRBV2 and TRBJ1-5, with 8 nucleotides matching TRBD1. V shed 4 bases and J 9 bases; nucleotides not matched to a gene: 8. The CDR3 has 14 amino acids. Germline CDR1 and CDR2: SNHLY and FYNNEI. This chain's CDR3 is CASSAARGLSPQHF. Here the CDR3 DNA reads TGTGCCAGCAGTGCTGCCAGGGGGCTGTCGCCCCAGCATTTT.

This clone was counted a few times. The rearrangement joins TRBV6-1 to TRBJ2-3; TRBD1 agrees at 8 bases. The CDR3 has 14 residues. Per the germline V gene, CDR1 is MNHNS and CDR2 is SASEGT. Trimming at V came to 4 bases and at J to 5 bases, leaving 5 bases not matched to a gene. As DNA, the CDR3 is TGTGCCAGCAGTGTGACAGGGGATATAGATACGCAGTATTTT. Amino acid sequence: CASSVTGDIDTQYF.

The rearrangement links TRBV2 to TRBJ2-2, with a possible D match to TRBD1 (7 bases). The germline gives CDR1 SNHLY, CDR2 FYNNEI. The CDR3 is made up of 15 amino acids. Trimming removed 6 bases from V and 3 bases from J, with 14 bases in between. The CDR3 bases are TGTGCCAGCAGGAGGAGGGGGCGATACACCGGGGAGCTGTTTTTT. Its protein product is CASRRRGRYTGELFF. The full variable domain, in which reference TRBV2 and TRBJ2-2 provide the parts outside the CDR3, is EPEVTQTPSHQVTQMGQEVILRCVPISNHLYFYWYRQILGQKVEFLVSFYNNEISEKSEIFDDQFSVERPDGSNFTLKIRSTKLEDSAMYFCASRRRGRYTGELFFGEGSRLTVL.

The chain is built from TRBV6-1 and TRBJ1-4; 7 positions match TRBD1. The J segment lost 3 bases and the V segment lost 2 bases, leaving 15 bases of the junction unmatched. This CDR3 has 19 amino acids. Germline V gene data show CDR1 as MNHNS and CDR2 as SASEGT. The DNA for the CDR3 is TGTGCCAGCAGTGAATCGGGGTATGGCAGGGGGTGGTCTAATGAAAAACTGTTTTTT. Residues: CASSESGYGRGWSNEKLFF.

In DNA, the CDR3 is TGCAGCGTAGGCGGACAGGCTGAGTCTTATGGCTACACCTTC. Translated, it gives CSVGGQAESYGYTF. The J gene is TRBJ1-2, the V gene TRBV29-1, with TRBD1 matching 7 bases. This CDR3 spans 14 amino acids. The V and J ends lost 6 bases and 5 bases, in that order; junction bases with no gene match: 12. Germline V gene sequence: CDR1 SQVTM, CDR2 ANQGSEA.

In this sample, this clone turned up a few times. V and J are TRBV2 and TRBJ1-6; D gene ambiguous. V lost 6 bases to trimming and J lost 0 bases, with 15 bases between them. CDR1 is SNHLY, CDR2 FYNNEI, per germline. The CDR3 length is 17 residues. The CDR3: CASREGLVSSYNSPLHF. The CDR3 region has the DNA TGTGCCAGCAGGGAGGGCCTTGTTAGCTCCTATAATTCACCCCTCCACTTT.

This clone has just one count. J is TRBJ2-7 and V is TRBV27, with 7 bases that match TRBD1. The V and J ends lost 3 bases and 1 base, in that order; junction bases with no gene match: 0. CDR3 size: 13 residues. Germline V gene sequence: CDR1 MNHEY, CDR2 SMNVEV (reference sequence). The CDR3 DNA reads TGTGCCAGCAGTTTCAGGGGGTCCTACGAGCAGTACTTC. Amino acids: CASSFRGSYEQYF.

The chain carries TRBV10-3 and TRBJ2-7; 9 positions agree with TRBD1. CDR3 size: 12 residues. V lost 8 bases, J lost 4 bases, and 3 bases stayed unmatched. CDR1 and CDR2 from the germline V gene are ENHRY and SYGVKD. The CDR3, as DNA: TGTGCCATCTCGGGACAGGGTTACGAGCAGTACTTC. Amino acids: CAISGQGYEQYF.

V and J are TRBV7-9 and TRBJ2-7; perhaps TRBD1 as D (6 bases). This CDR3 region has 15 residues. V lost 5 bases and J lost 7, with 21 bases in between. Germline CDR1 and CDR2: SEHNR and FQNEAQ (reference sequence). CDR3 sequence: CASSARSYRDGEQYF. In nucleotides, the CDR3 is TGTGCCAGCAGCGCTAGGTCTTACAGGGACGGAGAGCAGTACTTC.

V and J are TRBV29-1 and TRBJ2-5, with 7 bases identical to TRBD1. The germline V gene encodes CDR1 SQVTM and CDR2 ANQGSEA. V lost 5 bases, J lost 1 base, and 1 base stayed unmatched. CDR3 length equals 12 residues. CDR3 sequence (DNA): TGCAGCGTTCGACAGGGCCAAGAGACCCAGTACTTC. Translated: CSVRQGQETQYF.

This clone has just a few counts. The chain is built from TRBV27 and TRBJ2-7; the D gene is possibly TRBD2 (6 bases). The germline V gene has CDR1 MNHEY and CDR2 SMNVEV (reference sequence). Trimming removed 4 bases at V and 2 bases at J, with 15 bases between. The CDR3 extends over 15 amino acids. CDR3: CASSSRGGGAYEQYF. CDR3 bases: TGTGCCAGCAGTTCCCGGGGAGGAGGGGCCTACGAGCAGTACTTC.

The CDR3 DNA is TGTGCCAGCAGCTTAGCGGAGGGGGAGCAGTACTTC. Protein: CASSLAEGEQYF. The chain joins TRBV7-9 to TRBJ2-7, with D possibly TRBD2 on 6 matching bases. The germline CDR1 and CDR2 sequences are SEHNR and FQNEAQ (reference sequence). This CDR3 is built from 12 residues. Trimming shortened V by 0 bases and J by 7 bases, and 7 bases separated the two germline ends.

In this sample, this clone turned up a few times. The gene calls are TRBV9 and TRBJ1-2; D possibly corresponds to TRBD1 (5 bases). Germline V gene data show CDR1 as SGDLS and CDR2 as YYNGEE. The CDR3 consists of 15 residues. Deletions cut 4 bases from V and 0 bases from J, with 13 bases between. The CDR3 bases are TGTGCCAGCAGCCCCACAGGTCTAGCTAACTATGGCTACACCTTC. Encoded protein: CASSPTGLANYGYTF. The whole variable domain, remainder taken from reference TRBV9 and TRBJ1-2, is DSGVTQTPKHLITATGQRVTLRCSPRSGDLSVYWYQQSLDQGLQFLIQYYNGEERAKGNILERFSAQQFPDLHSELNLSSLELGDSALYFCASSPTGLANYGYTFGSGTRLTVV.

As DNA, the CDR3 is TGTGCCTGGAGTGTCGGGACAAACACTGAAGCTTTCTTT. Translation gives CAWSVGTNTEAFF. The chain couples TRBV30 to TRBJ1-1, with D perhaps TRBD1 (6 bases). V lost 0 bases to trimming and J lost 2 bases, with 7 bases between them. Germline V gives CDR1 GTSNPN, CDR2 SVGIG (reference sequence). This CDR3 comprises 13 residues.

The genes are TRBV9 and TRBJ1-4; 9 nucleotides match TRBD1. Germline V CDR1 and CDR2: SGDLS, YYNGEE. This CDR3 is 15 amino acids long. Trimming removed 4 bases from V and 5 bases from J; junction bases left unmatched: 6. The CDR3 spells CASSTWGTGNEKLFF. The CDR3 nucleotides read TGTGCCAGCAGCACATGGGGGACAGGGAATGAAAAACTGTTTTTT. The full variable domain, rest sourced from reference TRBV9 and TRBJ1-4, is DSGVTQTPKHLITATGQRVTLRCSPRSGDLSVYWYQQSLDQGLQFLIQYYNGEERAKGNILERFSAQQFPDLHSELNLSSLELGDSALYFCASSTWGTGNEKLFFGSGTQLSVL.

This clone was picked up one time. The rearrangement links TRBV7-8 to TRBJ2-5; 11 bases line up with TRBD1. The junction had 4 bases not matched to a gene; V was cut back by 5 bases and J by 5 bases. Per the germline V gene, CDR1 is SGHVS and CDR2 is FQNEAQ. The CDR3 spans 14 residues. The CDR3 spells CASSMDRGPETQYF. In DNA, the CDR3 is TGTGCCAGCAGCATGGACAGGGGGCCTGAGACCCAGTACTTC.